The entry that follows covers one TCR beta chain sequence. Original data processing: Nucleated cell number was recorded as an estimate derived from reference gene primer amplification. Profiling relied on immunoSEQ multiplex PCR, and the TCRdb table lists in-frame clones only, not all of them. V, J and clone size were drawn from that table, and D and trimming were deduced from the DNA. Of 150,000 to 200,000 clones in the sample, roughly nine tenths were seen once. This entry belongs to a study of blood T cell repertoires in COVID-19. Study-wide background: The analysed material was cDNA or gDNA that came from T cells, B-cell-depleted T cells, or PBMCs.

The TCR comes from a man aged 60 to 75 with active or convalescent COVID-19. Specimen: peripheral blood.

The CDR3 region is CASSLMDRGVSGYTF. The CDR3 bases are TGTGCCAGCAGCTTAATGGACAGGGGGGTTAGTGGCTACACCTTC. The chain recombines TRBV7-6 with TRBJ1-2; TRBD1 matches 10 bases. Germline CDR1 SGHVS, CDR2 FNYEAQ. This CDR3 region has 15 residues. The ends lost 2 bases at V and 7 bases at J; junction bases unmatched: 7.